The clone carrying this T cell receptor (beta chain) was observed once. Its antigen is unknown. Cultured CD4+ T-cell DNA underwent Oncomine TCR Beta short-read sequencing. Using its own MiXCR run on the PCR reads, TCRdb lists one record per CDR3 protein. The sample shows 9,000 to 15,000 distinct CDR3 sequences, 40% to 60% of them seen only once. The sample's treatment: approximately 9-day PBMC culture with coronavirus spike peptide pools or control peptides (ViraFEST assay). The data were taken from a study of vaccination and CD4 T cells after COVID-19. Germline V gene data show CDR1 as KGHDR and CDR2 as SFDVKD. Deletions cut 9 bases from V and 1 base from J, with 11 bases between. This CDR3 has 13 residues.

The rearrangement uses TRBV24-1 and TRBJ1-2, with D tentatively TRBD1 (6 bases). The sequence was obtained from a human donor who had recovered from COVID-19. The material sequenced was CD4+ T cells from blood, cultured in vitro. The chain's CDR3 is CATGQGSNYGYTF. The CDR3 DNA sequence: TGTGCCACCGGGCAGGGGAGTAACTATGGCTACACCTTC.